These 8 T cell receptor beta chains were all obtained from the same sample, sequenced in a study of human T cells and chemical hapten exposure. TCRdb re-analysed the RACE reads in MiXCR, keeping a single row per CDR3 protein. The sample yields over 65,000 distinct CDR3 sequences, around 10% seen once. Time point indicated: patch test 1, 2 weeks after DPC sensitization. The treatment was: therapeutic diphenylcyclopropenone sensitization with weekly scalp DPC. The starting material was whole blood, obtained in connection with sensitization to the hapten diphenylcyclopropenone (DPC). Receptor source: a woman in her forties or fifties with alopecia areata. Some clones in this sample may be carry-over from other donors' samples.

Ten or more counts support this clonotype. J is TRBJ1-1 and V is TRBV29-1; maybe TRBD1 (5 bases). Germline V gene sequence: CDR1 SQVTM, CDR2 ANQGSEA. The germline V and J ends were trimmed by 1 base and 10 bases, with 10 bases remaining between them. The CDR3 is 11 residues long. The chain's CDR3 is CSVEGGKGAFF. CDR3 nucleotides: TGCAGCGTTGAAGGGGGCAAGGGAGCTTTCTTT.

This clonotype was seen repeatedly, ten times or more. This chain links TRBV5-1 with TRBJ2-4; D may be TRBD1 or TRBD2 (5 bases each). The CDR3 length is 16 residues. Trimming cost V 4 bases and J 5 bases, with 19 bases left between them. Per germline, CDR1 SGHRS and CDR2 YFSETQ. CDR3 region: CASSPGRNTNQNIQYF. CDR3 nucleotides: TGCGCCAGCAGCCCGGGGCGCAATACGAATCAAAACATTCAGTACTTC. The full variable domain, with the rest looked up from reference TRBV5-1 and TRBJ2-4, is KAGVTQTPRYLIKTRGQQVTLSCSPISGHRSVSWYQQTPGQGLQFLFEYFSETQRNKGNFPGRFSGRQFSNSRSEMNVSTLELGDSALYLCASSPGRNTNQNIQYFGAGTRLSVL.

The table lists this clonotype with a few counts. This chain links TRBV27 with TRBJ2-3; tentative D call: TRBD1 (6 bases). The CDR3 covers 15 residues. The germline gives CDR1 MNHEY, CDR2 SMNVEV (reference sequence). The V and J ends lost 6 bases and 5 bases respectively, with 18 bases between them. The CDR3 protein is CASSRKTGHEDTQYF. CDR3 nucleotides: TGTGCCAGCAGCCGAAAAACAGGGCATGAAGATACGCAGTATTTT.

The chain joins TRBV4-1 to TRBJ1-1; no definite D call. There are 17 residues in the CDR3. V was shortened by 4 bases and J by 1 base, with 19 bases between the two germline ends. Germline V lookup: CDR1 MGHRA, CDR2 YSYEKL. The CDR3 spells CASSPVPFGRENTEAFF. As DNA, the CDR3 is TGCGCCAGCAGCCCAGTACCCTTCGGTCGGGAGAACACTGAAGCTTTCTTT.

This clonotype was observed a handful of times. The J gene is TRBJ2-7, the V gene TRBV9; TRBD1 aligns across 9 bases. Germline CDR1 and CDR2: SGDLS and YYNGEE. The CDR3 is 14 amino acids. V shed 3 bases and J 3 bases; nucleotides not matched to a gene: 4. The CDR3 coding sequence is TGTGCCAGCAGCGCTACGGACAGGGGCTACGAGCAGTACTTC. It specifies CASSATDRGYEQYF.

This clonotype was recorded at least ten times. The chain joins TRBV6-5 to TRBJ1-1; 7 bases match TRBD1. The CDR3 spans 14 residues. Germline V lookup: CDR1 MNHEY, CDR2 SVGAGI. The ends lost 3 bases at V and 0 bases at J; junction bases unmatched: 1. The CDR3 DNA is TGTGCCAGCAGTTATGACAGGGTGAACACTGAAGCTTTCTTT. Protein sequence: CASSYDRVNTEAFF.

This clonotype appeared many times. CDR3: CATSRDLTDVSNQPQHF. The CDR3, as DNA: TGTGCCACCAGCAGAGATTTAACTGACGTTAGCAATCAGCCCCAGCATTTT. The rearrangement joins TRBV15 to TRBJ1-5, with no clear D. Per the germline V gene, CDR1 is LNHNV and CDR2 is YYDKDF (reference sequence). This CDR3 has 17 residues. The germline V and J ends were trimmed by 0 bases and 0 bases, with 12 bases remaining between them. The full variable domain, in which reference TRBV15 and TRBJ1-5 provide the parts outside the CDR3, is DAMVIQNPRYQVTQFGKPVTLSCSQTLNHNVMYWYQQKSSQAPKLLFHYYDKDFNNEADTPDNFQSRRPNTSFCFLDIRSPGLGDTAMYLCATSRDLTDVSNQPQHFGDGTRLSIL.

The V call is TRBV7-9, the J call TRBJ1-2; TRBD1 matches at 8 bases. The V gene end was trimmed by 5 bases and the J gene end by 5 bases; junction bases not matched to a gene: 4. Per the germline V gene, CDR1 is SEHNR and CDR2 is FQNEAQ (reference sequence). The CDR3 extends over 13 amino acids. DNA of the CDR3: TGTGCCAGCAGCCTGGACAGGGTATATGGCTACACCTTC. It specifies CASSLDRVYGYTF.